This note documents a single T cell receptor beta chain sequence. The sample is drawn from a study of T cell changes during pregnancy in multiple sclerosis. The CDR3 totals 15 residues. The V end lost 3 bases, the J end lost 1 base, and 15 bases lay between the germline ends. Germline CDR1 reads SQVTM; CDR2 reads ANQGSEA. Generated by immunoSEQ multiplex PCR, the TCRdb table keeps only in-frame clones and is missing some. This sample carries about 84,000 clones, 94% of them seen once, and the ten largest clones take more than 2%. Material: peripheral blood, obtained in the third trimester of pregnancy. This sequence originates from a female donor with multiple sclerosis, enrolled in a pregnancy study. The gene calls are TRBV29-1 and TRBJ1-1; a weak D match, TRBD1 (5 bases). CDR3 nucleotides: TGCAGCGTTGAGAATCGTAAAGGGGAGAACACTGAAGCTTTCTTT. Its protein product is CSVENRKGENTEAFF.